One T cell receptor beta chain is described in this entry. What it recognizes is unknown. Random hexamers were used to reverse transcribe the RNA input (about 0.45 to 1 ug). Amplification of TCR beta CDR3 by immunoSEQ multiplex PCR spanned 54 Vbeta and 13 Jbeta. TCRdb reanalysed the immunoSEQ multiplex PCR reads using MiXCR and keeps one entry per CDR3 protein. This sample has 250,000 to 300,000 distinct CDR3 sequences, with about nine tenths found just once. Germline V gene data show CDR1 as MNHEY and CDR2 as SVGEGT. This CDR3 is built from 14 residues. V dropped 6 bases and J dropped 5 bases, with 14 bases sitting between them. TCR beta sequencing covered blood CD8+ and CD4+ T cells. Negative isolation was used for CD8+ and CD4+ T cells, and FACS enrichment was applied to TEMRA cells. This specimen comes from a study of CD8 T cells in Susac syndrome. Study-level points and caveats: The number of individuals included in the study's TCR sequencing and HLA analysis was acknowledged as relatively small.

The V gene is TRBV6-2 or TRBV6-3, the J gene TRBJ1-5; D possibly corresponds to TRBD1 (6 bases). The receptor comes from a human donor with multiple sclerosis. The specimen sequenced was CD8+ T cells from PBMCs. CDR3 amino acids: CASRNKQGDQPQHF. The CDR3 DNA is TGTGCCAGCAGGAACAAACAGGGTGATCAGCCCCAGCATTTT.